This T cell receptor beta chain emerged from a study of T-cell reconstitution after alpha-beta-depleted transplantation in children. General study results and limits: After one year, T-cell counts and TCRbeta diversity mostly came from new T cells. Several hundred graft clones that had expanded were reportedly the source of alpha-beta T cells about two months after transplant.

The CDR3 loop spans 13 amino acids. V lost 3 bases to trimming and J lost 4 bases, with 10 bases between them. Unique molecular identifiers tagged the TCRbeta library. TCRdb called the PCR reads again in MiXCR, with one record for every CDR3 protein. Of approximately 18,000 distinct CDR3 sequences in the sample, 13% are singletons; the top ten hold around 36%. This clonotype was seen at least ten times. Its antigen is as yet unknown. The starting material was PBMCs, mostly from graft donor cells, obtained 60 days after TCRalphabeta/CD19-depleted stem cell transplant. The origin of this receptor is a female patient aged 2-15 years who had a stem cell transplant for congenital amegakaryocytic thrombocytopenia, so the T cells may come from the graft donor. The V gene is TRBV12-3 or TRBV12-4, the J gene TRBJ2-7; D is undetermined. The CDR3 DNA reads TGTGCCAGCAGTTTTGGTAGCAGGTACGAGCAGTACTTC. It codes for CASSFGSRYEQYF.